This T cell receptor (beta chain) comes out of a study of blood T cell repertoires in COVID-19. Study context: Acute and convalescent COVID-19 specimens originated in the United States, Italy and Spain. T cells, B-cell-depleted T cells, or PBMCs provided the cDNA or gDNA that served as material.

Generated by immunoSEQ multiplex PCR, the TCRdb table keeps only in-frame clones and is missing some. The table records about 310,000 clones, around 87% of them present only once. Trimming removed 5 bases from V and 7 bases from J; junction bases left unmatched: 8. The germline gives CDR1 MNHEY, CDR2 SMNVEV (reference sequence). The CDR3 has 14 amino acids. What was sequenced was peripheral blood. V and J are TRBV27 and TRBJ2-5, with TRBD1 matching over 9 bases. This TCR derives from a man aged 50 to 59 with active or convalescent COVID-19. The CDR3 reads CASSSTTGGGTQYF. The CDR3 region has the DNA TGTGCCAGCAGTAGCACGACAGGGGGAGGGACCCAGTACTTC.